These T cell receptor beta chains were read from a single sample in a study of beta chain features in type 1 diabetes. TCRdb's table, derived via immunoSEQ multiplex PCR, lists solely in-frame clones and lacks some. This table has roughly 42,000 clones, roughly 50% appearing once. Specimen: stem cell memory CD4+ T cells from blood. Receptors were obtained from a woman younger than 45 in good health. CDR3s include the opening cysteine and the closing phenylalanine or tryptophan. The D gene is left open where the match is weak. Not every row has a clone size; where given, it reads once, few, many or a size class.

TRBV7-9,few,TRBJ1-3,-,TGTGCCAGCAGCGAACAGCGGTTCAGCTCTGGAAACACCATATATTTT,CASSEQRFSSGNTIYF
TRBV19,few,TRBJ1-2,-,TGTGCCAGTAGTGCACAGAACTATGGCTACACCTTC,CASSAQNYGYTF
TRBV7-2,-,TRBJ2-3,TRBD2,TGTGCCAGCAGCTTAGGTAGCGGGACATCTATGGGGCAGTATTTT,CASSLGSGTSMGQYF
TRBV19,once,TRBJ2-1,-,TGTGCCAGTAGTAACAACAGGGACACTGAGCAGTTCTTC,CASSNNRDTEQFF
TRBV9,few,TRBJ2-4,-,TGTGCCAGCAGCGTAGATCCGGAGGAGGGGATTCAGTACTTC,CASSVDPEEGIQYF
TRBV7-2,-,TRBJ2-7,TRBD2,TGTGCCAGCAGCTTAAGGGTAGCGGGAGGCTCCTACGAGCAGTACTTC,CASSLRVAGGSYEQYF
TRBV18,-,TRBJ2-7,TRBD1,TGTGCCAGCTCACCTACGGGACAGCCCCGCTACGAGCAGTACTTC,CASSPTGQPRYEQYF
TRBV6-1,-,TRBJ1-2,TRBD1,TGTGCCAGCACCTTGACAGGGTTGTATGGCTACACCTTC,CASTLTGLYGYTF
TRBV12-2,-,TRBJ2-5,-,TGTGCAAGTCGCTTGAGCAGGGGGCCTCAAGAGACCCAGTACTTC,CASRLSRGPQETQYF
TRBV9,-,TRBJ2-7,TRBD1,TGTGCCAGCAGCCCGTCGGGACAGAACTTAAGGTACGAGCAGTACTTC,CASSPSGQNLRYEQYF
TRBV18,-,TRBJ1-5,-,TGTGCCAGCTCATCACAGGAGGATCACCAGCCCCAGCATTTT,CASSSQEDHQPQHF
TRBV28,few,TRBJ2-7,TRBD1,TGTGCCAGCAGTTTAACCCAAACAGGGGTGAACTCCTACGAGCAGTACTTC,CASSLTQTGVNSYEQYF
TRBV18,few,TRBJ2-3,TRBD2,TGTGCCAGCTCACCGGCGGGAGCGGGCGCAGATACGCAGTATTTT,CASSPAGAGADTQYF
TRBV6-6,once,TRBJ2-3,TRBD1,TGTGCCAGCACCTGGACCCGGGACAGTGGTGCAGATACGCAGTATTTT,CASTWTRDSGADTQYF
TRBV5-4,many,TRBJ2-5,-,TGTGCCAGCAGCCCGACAGTCCAAGAGACCCAGTACTTC,CASSPTVQETQYF
TRBV13,-,TRBJ1-1,-,TGTGCCAGCAGCTCCACACCGTCCAGCACTGAAGCTTTCTTT,CASSSTPSSTEAFF
TRBV4-1,few,TRBJ2-2,-,TGCGCCAGCAGCCAAGAGTGGTCAGGCGCGAACACCGGGGAGCTGTTTTTT,CASSQEWSGANTGELFF
TRBV6-6,-,TRBJ2-1,TRBD2,TGTGCCAGTTCGCGGGGGGGGAGCGATGAGCAGTTCTTC,CASSRGGSDEQFF
TRBV29-1,-,TRBJ1-1,TRBD1,TGCAGCGTTGAACGGACAGGGAAGAACACTGAAGCTTTCTTT,CSVERTGKNTEAFF
TRBV30,-,TRBJ1-1,-,TGTGCCTGGAGTGACAGGGTGAACACTGAAGCTTTCTTT,CAWSDRVNTEAFF
TRBV18,-,TRBJ2-5,TRBD1,TGTGCCAGCTCGGGACAGCAAGAGACCCAGTACTTC,CASSGQQETQYF
TRBV28,few,TRBJ2-1,TRBD2,TGTGCCAGCAGTTCAAGGGCTAGCGGGAGTAGATACAATGAGCAGTTCTTC,CASSSRASGSRYNEQFF
TRBV5-1,-,TRBJ2-3,-,TGCGCCAGCAGCTCGAGCGGGCCGAATACGCAGTATTTT,CASSSSGPNTQYF
TRBV30,-,TRBJ1-3,-,TGTGCCTGCTACCGGTCTGGAAACACCATATATTTT,CACYRSGNTIYF
TRBV11-2,-,TRBJ2-7,TRBD2,TGTGCCAGCGTGACTAGCGGGAACTCCTACGAGCAGTACTTC,CASVTSGNSYEQYF
TRBV30,-,TRBJ1-5,TRBD1,TGTGCCTGGAGCCAAGACAGGGGGAATCAGCCCCAGCATTTT,CAWSQDRGNQPQHF
TRBV7-6,-,TRBJ2-7,-,TGTGCCAGCAGCGTCCTTAGGGCGACTACCTACGAGCAGTACTTC,CASSVLRATTYEQYF
TRBV5-1,few,TRBJ2-5,-,TGCGCCAGCAGCCAAGGAGGGGACCCCGAGACCCAGTACTTC,CASSQGGDPETQYF
TRBV6-1,-,TRBJ2-1,TRBD1,TGTGCCAGCTTCCAGGGGGCTTACGTAGGGCAGTTCTTC,CASFQGAYVGQFF
TRBV28,once,TRBJ1-4,-,TGTGCCAGCATTGAGGGTTCTTATAATGAAAAACTGTTTTTT,CASIEGSYNEKLFF
TRBV5-1,few,TRBJ2-7,TRBD1,TGCGCCAGCAGCTGGAAGGGGACAGGGCCTACCTACGAGCAGTACTTC,CASSWKGTGPTYEQYF
TRBV6-5,-,TRBJ2-1,TRBD1,TGTGCCAGCAGTCCGGGACAGAAGAATGAGCAGTTCTTC,CASSPGQKNEQFF
TRBV7-2,once,TRBJ1-2,-,TGTGCCAGCAGCTTAACCTCAGGGGCGAATGGCTACACCTTC,CASSLTSGANGYTF
TRBV5-4,few,TRBJ2-1,TRBD2,TGTGCCAGCACCGTAGCGGGAGTCGTATCCAATGAGCAGTTCTTC,CASTVAGVVSNEQFF
TRBV6-5,-,TRBJ2-7,TRBD1,TGTGCCAGCAGTAGATCTCCGGGACAGAACTACGAGCAGTACTTC,CASSRSPGQNYEQYF
TRBV18,-,TRBJ2-5,-,TGTGCCAGCTCACCACCGGCGCAGACCGGGGAGACCCAGTACTTC,CASSPPAQTGETQYF
TRBV28,-,TRBJ2-7,TRBD1,TGTGCCAGCAGTTTAGCTGCGGGACAGGGCTCCTACGAGCAGTACTTC,CASSLAAGQGSYEQYF
TRBV7-2,-,TRBJ2-6,-,TGTGCCAGCAGCGTACAGGGCAGCGGGGCCAACGTCCTGACTTTC,CASSVQGSGANVLTF
TRBV7-2,-,TRBJ2-7,-,TGTGCCAGCAGCCTAGCCCGCTACGAGCAGTACTTC,CASSLARYEQYF
TRBV7-2,-,TRBJ2-1,TRBD1,TGTGCCAGCACCCCGACAGGGGTTAATGAGCAGTTCTTC,CASTPTGVNEQFF
TRBV19,-,TRBJ2-2,TRBD1,TGTGCCAGTAGTTCGGACAGGGCGAACACCGGGGAGCTGTTTTTT,CASSSDRANTGELFF
TRBV28,few,TRBJ2-4,TRBD2,TGTGCCAGCAGTTCCCCGACTAGCGGGGGAGCCAAAAACATTCAGTACTTC,CASSSPTSGGAKNIQYF
TRBV7-9,-,TRBJ2-5,-,TGTGCCAGCAGCTTAGTACTCGTCAGAGGCGAGACCCAGTACTTC,CASSLVLVRGETQYF
TRBV7-9,few,TRBJ2-1,-,TGTGCCAGCAGTCCCAGGACTCGGCTCTACAATGAGCAGTTCTTC,CASSPRTRLYNEQFF
TRBV2,-,TRBJ2-1,TRBD2,TGTGCCAGCAGTGAAAGTAGCGGGGTTTACAATGAGCAGTTCTTC,CASSESSGVYNEQFF
TRBV5-4,-,TRBJ2-5,TRBD1,TGTGCCAGCAGCTTGCAGGGGGTAGGGGAGACCCAGTACTTC,CASSLQGVGETQYF
TRBV5-8,-,TRBJ2-7,-,TGTGCCAGCAGCTTCCGTCTGGCAGAGCAGTACTTC,CASSFRLAEQYF
TRBV9,few,TRBJ2-1,TRBD2,TGTGCCAGCAGCACGACTAGCGGGAGTTGGCATGAGCAGTTCTTC,CASSTTSGSWHEQFF
TRBV28,-,TRBJ1-4,-,TGTGCCAGCAGTTTTTCCTCTAGGGGCCTTAATGAAAAACTGTTTTTT,CASSFSSRGLNEKLFF
TRBV28,few,TRBJ2-3,TRBD2,TGTGCCAGCAGTTCCCCCGGGACTAGCGGGAGTGGTACAGATACGCAGTATTTT,CASSSPGTSGSGTDTQYF
TRBV29-1,-,TRBJ2-1,TRBD2,TGCAGCGTTGAGTCGGCTAGCGGTCACTACAGGGAGCAGTTCTTC,CSVESASGHYREQFF
TRBV10-3,-,TRBJ1-1,-,TGTGCCATCAGTGAGTCTTGGGGGGTGGCTGAAGCTTTCTTT,CAISESWGVAEAFF
TRBV9,-,TRBJ2-5,-,TGTGCCAGCAGCGTTACACAGCAACAGGAGACCCAGTACTTC,CASSVTQQQETQYF
TRBV29-1,few,TRBJ1-1,-,TGCAGCGCCTCATTAGGGACATCCAAAGCTTTCTTT,CSASLGTSKAFF
TRBV30,-,TRBJ2-7,-,TGTGCCTGGAGTGGTGGTTGGGGGCTGAGATCCGAGCAGTACTTC,CAWSGGWGLRSEQYF
TRBV5-1,-,TRBJ2-1,TRBD2,TGCGCCAGCAGCTTTTTACCGGGACTAGCGGGAGACAATGAGCAGTTCTTC,CASSFLPGLAGDNEQFF
TRBV6-1,-,TRBJ1-2,TRBD1,TGTGCCAGCAGTGTTGAGAGGGGGCCTAGACATGGCTACACCTTC,CASSVERGPRHGYTF